Following are 19 T cell receptor beta chains from one sample sequenced in a study of blood T cell repertoires in COVID-19. This table comes from immunoSEQ multiplex PCR, and its TCRdb copy is limited to in-frame clones, with some not included. The sample carries more than 40,000 clones, 87% recorded once. The source material was peripheral blood. The receptors come from a human donor in a cohort sampled during active COVID-19.

This chain joins TRBV5-1 and TRBJ1-2; D is perhaps TRBD1 (6 bases). Germline V gene sequence: CDR1 SGHRS, CDR2 YFSETQ. V lost 4 bases and J 9 bases, leaving 19 bases between the germline ends. The CDR3 is made up of 14 amino acids. Here the CDR3 DNA reads TGCGCCAGCAGCCAGGGGACGGGTTGGGATAGCTACACCTTC. Protein product: CASSQGTGWDSYTF.

The chain links TRBV5-6 to TRBJ2-7; a possible D gene is TRBD2 (6 bases). This CDR3 comprises 13 residues. V was shortened by 0 bases and J by 6 bases, with 10 bases between the two germline ends. The germline V gene has CDR1 SGHDT and CDR2 YYEEEE. The CDR3 coding sequence is TGTGCCAGCAGCTTGGCTGGCGGGGTCGAGCAGTACTTC. Residues: CASSLAGGVEQYF.

The table lists this clone with a count of one. The V and J genes are TRBV14 and TRBJ2-7; 8 nucleotides line up with TRBD1. V trimming: 3 bases; J trimming: 5 bases; junction bases outside the gene matches: 15. This CDR3 region has 17 residues. Germline CDR1 is SGHDN and CDR2 is FVKESK. CDR3 in DNA: TGTGCCAGCAGCCACACCCTTGGACAGGGAAAGAGGGACGAGCAGTACTTC. Its translation is CASSHTLGQGKRDEQYF.

The CDR3 is CASRPNQGGYGYTF. CDR3 nucleotide sequence: TGTGCCAGCAGACCCAACCAGGGGGGCTATGGCTACACCTTC. The chain uses TRBV6-5 and TRBJ1-2; TRBD1 aligns across 7 bases. Germline V gene lookup returns CDR1 MNHEY and CDR2 SVGAGI. The J segment lost 4 bases and the V segment lost 6 bases, leaving 8 bases of the junction unmatched. The CDR3 runs 14 residues.

The genes are TRBV19 and TRBJ1-1; 7 nucleotides line up with TRBD1. V shed 6 bases and J 8 bases; nucleotides not matched to a gene: 3. Per germline, CDR1 LNHDA and CDR2 SQIVND (reference sequence). CDR3 size: 11 residues. CDR3 residues: CASRQGTEAFF. Written as DNA, the CDR3 is TGTGCCAGTAGACAGGGGACCGAAGCTTTCTTT.

The rearrangement joins TRBV7-6 to TRBJ1-1; D gene unclear. Germline CDR1 and CDR2: SGHVS and FNYEAQ. Trimming removed 1 base at V and 5 bases at J, with 8 bases between. The CDR3 sequence is 13 residues long. The DNA of the CDR3 is TGTGCCAGCAGCTTAGGGCAGGAAACTGAAGCTTTCTTT. Translated: CASSLGQETEAFF.

The chain is built from TRBV19 and TRBJ1-5, with 8 bases lining up with TRBD1. Germline CDR1 and CDR2: LNHDA and SQIVND (reference sequence). This CDR3 spans 16 amino acids. V lost 6 bases and J lost 3; bases outside the gene matches: 10. The CDR3 is CASSTETGAFNQPQHF. DNA for the CDR3: TGTGCCAGTAGCACCGAGACAGGGGCCTTCAATCAGCCCCAGCATTTT.

This chain connects TRBV28 to TRBJ2-7, with 12 bases aligning to TRBD2. V was pared by 5 bases and J by 4 bases, with 6 bases of the junction left unmatched. Germline CDR1 and CDR2: MDHEN and SYDVKM. The CDR3 totals 15 residues. DNA of the CDR3: TGTGCCAGCAGTACCCGGACTAGCGGGGCGTACGAGCAGTACTTC. Residues: CASSTRTSGAYEQYF.

This clone was seen only once. This chain uses TRBV4-3 with TRBJ2-6, with 11 bases matching TRBD1. V lost 1 base, J lost 4 bases, and 6 bases stayed unmatched. The CDR3 extends over 18 amino acids. Germline CDR1 LGHNA, CDR2 YSLEER. The CDR3 protein is CASSQAGQGAAGANVLTF. The CDR3 DNA reads as TGCGCCAGCAGCCAAGCCGGACAGGGGGCGGCAGGGGCCAACGTCCTGACTTTC.

The chain has TRBV6-1 and TRBJ2-7, with D unclear. The CDR3 consists of 15 residues. Trimming stripped 1 base from V and 0 bases from J, with 10 bases between. The germline V gene has CDR1 MNHNS and CDR2 SASEGT. This CDR3 is CASSEVVGSSYEQYF. CDR3 bases: TGTGCCAGCAGTGAAGTCGTGGGCAGCTCCTACGAGCAGTACTTC.

The chain links TRBV27 to TRBJ2-1, with 7 bases identical to TRBD1. CDR3 length equals 13 residues. V shed 6 bases and J 7 bases; nucleotides not matched to a gene: 6. Per germline, CDR1 MNHEY and CDR2 SMNVEV (reference sequence). CDR3 residues: CASSRGGWNEQFF. CDR3 DNA sequence: TGTGCCAGCAGCCGAGGGGGCTGGAATGAGCAGTTCTTC.

The rearrangement uses TRBV28 and TRBJ1-6; 7 nucleotides match TRBD1. The CDR3 runs 20 residues. The germline gives CDR1 MDHEN, CDR2 SYDVKM. Losses at the gene ends were 5 bases for V and 0 bases for J; bases not matched to a gene: 16. The CDR3 sequence: CASSPSPGTDADSYNSPLHF. CDR3 sequence (DNA): TGTGCCAGCAGTCCCTCCCCCGGGACAGACGCCGACTCCTATAATTCACCCCTCCACTTT.

The J gene is TRBJ2-7, the V gene TRBV7-9; 7 nucleotides align to TRBD1. The CDR3 loop spans 12 amino acids. Germline V gene lookup returns CDR1 SEHNR and CDR2 FQNEAQ (reference sequence). V was pared by 6 bases and J by 3 bases, with 2 bases of the junction left unmatched. CDR3 protein: CASRQGDYEQYF. The CDR3 region has the DNA TGTGCCAGCAGGCAGGGGGACTACGAGCAGTACTTC.

V usage is TRBV5-6 and J usage is TRBJ2-7; TRBD1 is a possible D gene (5 bases). CDR1 is SGHDT, CDR2 YYEEEE, per germline. The CDR3 is 14 residues long. V lost 0 bases to trimming and J lost 2 bases, with 9 bases between them. The CDR3: CASSLGQQTYEQYF. The CDR3 DNA reads as TGTGCCAGCAGCTTGGGACAGCAAACCTACGAGCAGTACTTC.

This clone was seen only once. The V gene is TRBV2, the J gene TRBJ1-2, with a weak D call TRBD1 (6 bases). V was trimmed by 0 bases and J by 3 bases, leaving 11 bases between them. CDR1 is SNHLY, CDR2 FYNNEI, per germline. This CDR3 region has 15 residues. The CDR3 DNA sequence: TGTGCCAGCAGTGAAGCTCGACAGGCGTACTATGGCTACACCTTC. Protein: CASSEARQAYYGYTF.

V is TRBV12-5 and J is TRBJ2-2; maybe TRBD2 (6 bases). Per the germline V gene, CDR1 is LGHNT and CDR2 is FRNRAP. The germline V and J ends were trimmed by 0 bases and 2 bases, with 10 bases remaining between them. There are 16 residues in the CDR3. CDR3 bases: TGTGCTAGTGGTTTGGTCCAACTAGCCAACACCGGGGAGCTGTTTTTT. It translates to CASGLVQLANTGELFF.

This rearrangement joins TRBV6-5 to TRBJ1-6; TRBD1 is a possible D gene (6 bases). Trimming took off 6 bases at V and 6 bases at J, with 12 bases between the two ends. CDR1 MNHEY and CDR2 SVGAGI come from the germline V gene. This CDR3 region has 14 residues. CDR3 amino acids: CASRLGQINSPLHF. CDR3 coding DNA: TGTGCCAGCAGACTCGGACAGATTAATTCACCCCTCCACTTT.

The sample holds a few counts of this clone. The rearrangement links TRBV30 to TRBJ1-5; D is ambiguous. V lost 2 bases and J lost 0, with 8 bases in between. Germline-derived CDR1 and CDR2 are GTSNPN and SVGIG (reference sequence). The CDR3 contains 14 residues. The CDR3 reads CAWSPDFSNQPQHF. As DNA, the CDR3 is TGTGCCTGGAGTCCGGACTTTAGCAATCAGCCCCAGCATTTT.

This chain joins TRBV19 and TRBJ2-7; 7 bases line up with TRBD1. Germline V gene sequence: CDR1 LNHDA, CDR2 SQIVND (reference sequence). The CDR3 consists of 13 residues. V dropped 3 bases and J dropped 3; count of bases not matched to a gene: 2. The CDR3 nucleotides read TGTGCCAGTAGTATGTACAGGGGCTACGAGCAGTACTTC. Protein sequence: CASSMYRGYEQYF.